This T cell receptor beta chain stems from a study of T cells in Graves' hyperthyroidism and ophthalmopathy. The investigators amplified TCR beta CDR3 regions from RNA transcripts. With the HTBI primer set, the TCR CDR3 went through a first round of RT-PCR. TCRdb re-called the multiplex PCR reads through MiXCR, storing one row per CDR3 protein. The sample holds about 160,000 distinct CDR3 sequences, just under 9.5% seen once. This clonotype occurred many times. This CDR3 region has 12 residues. V was trimmed by 6 bases and J by 8 bases, leaving 13 bases between them. Per the germline V gene, CDR1 is MNHNS and CDR2 is SASEGT.

This clonotype originated in a woman aged 18-30 years with Graves' hyperthyroidism that later progressed to Graves' ophthalmopathy. The chain has TRBV6-1 and TRBJ1-1, with D perhaps matching TRBD1 (6 bases). Sequences were obtained from blood. In nucleotides, the CDR3 is TGTGCCAGCAGCAAGGGGGACATGGAAGCTTTCTTT. Translating gives CASSKGDMEAFF.